The entry below gives a single TCR beta chain sequence along with its context. The protocol was immunoSEQ multiplex PCR, while the TCRdb copy is restricted to in-frame clones and leaves out a portion. The sample has just under 80,000 clones, around 90% seen once; the top ten hold 1.9%. The entry originates in a study of control samples from healthy donors and cancer patients. The CDR3 is 13 amino acids. Trimming pared 0 bases from V and 7 bases from J, leaving 13 bases between. Germline V gene sequence: CDR1 GTSNPN, CDR2 SVGIG (reference sequence). This chain links TRBV30 with TRBJ2-7; D gene ambiguous. The receptor was derived from a woman aged 60-75 years with head and neck cancer. The sequencing sample was made of PBMCs. This CDR3 is CAWSVDSNGEQYF. In DNA, the CDR3 is TGTGCCTGGAGTGTAGACTCAAACGGAGAGCAGTACTTC.